This TCR beta chain was captured by sequencing in a study of CD8+ T cells in alopecia areata. Study-level background: Administration of oral tofacitinib to treated patients was at 5 to 10 mg twice daily. Study-level results: Alopecia totalis/universalis scalp especially showed more expanded CD8+ clones than normal scalp.

With respect to this clone: Antigen specificity is unknown.

The CDR3 covers 13 residues. CDR1 SQVTM and CDR2 ANQGSEA come from the germline V gene. The germline V and J ends were trimmed by 4 bases and 0 bases, with 10 bases remaining between them. As the sequencing template, cDNA was produced by extracting RNA and reverse transcribing it. Using immunoSEQ multiplex PCR, the repertoire was profiled, and TCRdb retains in-frame clones only, with some absent. The data contain over 100,000 clones, about 49% of them singletons. Lesional scalp punch biopsies and peripheral blood were collected from alopecia areata patients. PBMCs provided sorted CD4+ and CD8+ T cells.

The TCR comes from a human donor with alopecia areata. The V call is TRBV29-1, the J call TRBJ2-7, with D hard to call. This material consisted of CD8+ T cells sorted from blood, taken at week 0. The CDR3 is CSVVGSRSYEQYF. Here the CDR3 DNA reads TGCAGCGTTGTTGGCAGCCGCTCCTACGAGCAGTACTTC.